This TCR beta chain was retrieved from a study of PD-L1 blockade in urothelial cancer. The wider study: Blood samples had a median of 141,255 T cells.

General observations from the study: Tumor-linked clones in blood grew more by 3 weeks in durable-benefit patients. Clonality of blood TCR below the median before treatment predicted better survival.

A note on this clone: Its target is unknown.

Time point in this sample: peripheral blood 6 weeks after treatment start. Patients suffered from locally advanced or metastatic urothelial carcinoma. Libraries were prepared by immunoSEQ multiplex PCR; TCRdb keeps only in-frame clonotypes and omits some of them. The repertoire holds about 120,000 clones, 75% to 90% seen once, with around 1.7% in the top ten. The CDR3 has 17 amino acids. Germline V gene lookup returns CDR1 MDHEN and CDR2 SYDVKM. Trimming left V 5 bases short and J 3 bases short, with 22 bases between. V gene TRBV28 combines with J gene TRBJ1-2, with D maybe TRBD1 (6 bases). The TCR comes from a man in his sixties with urothelial cancer. The sample here was PBMCs, taken around atezolizumab (anti-PD-L1) treatment. For the CDR3, the DNA is TGTGCCAGCAGTCTCGCCTTTCGGGGGGCGTTGGACTATGGCTACACCTTC. Translated: CASSLAFRGALDYGYTF.